The clone carrying this T cell receptor (beta chain) was seen just once. Antigen unknown. The sample originates from a study of vaccination effects on CD4 cells after COVID-19. Study background: Peptides at approximately 10 ug/ml and IL-2 at 9 to 10 IU/ml were added to fewer than 2.5 million PBMC per well.

Sequenced by immunoSEQ multiplex PCR; TCRdb stores in-frame clones only, minus some. The sample has approximately 31,000 clones; 70% to 85% are singletons. Trimming took off 4 bases at V and 0 bases at J, with 20 bases between the two ends. The CDR3 is 17 residues long. Germline lookup yields CDR1 SQVTM and CDR2 ANQGSEA. Study findings and constraints: Only a single clone (1 of 255 vaccine-induced clones in healthy vaccinees) cross-reacted with common cold coronaviruses. The study had few convalescent patients and no early post-infection timepoints.

Following a 10-day culture, CD4+ T cells were purified. It was two doses of either the BNT162b2 or mRNA-1273 vaccine that participants received. The specimen comprised CD4+ T cells from PBMCs cultured without peptide, sampled after COVID-19 vaccination. V is TRBV29-1 and J is TRBJ2-3, with unresolved D. The TCR originated in a human donor who received a COVID-19 vaccine. This CDR3 is CSVGALELTKSTDTQYF. CDR3 in DNA: TGCAGCGTTGGGGCACTGGAGTTAACAAAAAGCACAGATACGCAGTATTTT.